This TCR beta chain appears in the sequencing data of a study of chemoradiotherapy in HPV16-positive cancers. General study results and limits: Candidate HPV-specific clones and E7-related TCR motifs grew in tumor during treatment. HPV-specific T cells were functionally defined from only a couple of HPV16-positive patients. For HPV16-positive patients, expanding HPV-responsive T cells associated with longer recurrence-free survival.

Here immunoSEQ multiplex PCR was the method, and the copy in TCRdb shows in-frame clones only, minus some. The table lists 10,000 to 15,000 clones, 55% to 65% of them singletons. V was cut by 6 bases and J by 6 bases, with 15 bases left in between. The CDR3 spans 13 residues. Germline V gene data show CDR1 as MNHEY and CDR2 as SMNVEV (reference sequence). To note about this clone: The antigen is unknown.

This chain uses TRBV27 with TRBJ2-7; D may be TRBD1 (6 bases). The sample was acquired from a patient who underwent chemoradiotherapy. The TCR was taken from a human donor with HPV-associated anogenital cancer. Here the CDR3 reads CASRQGSVSEQYF. In DNA form, the CDR3 reads TGTGCCAGCAGACAGGGATCGGTAAGCGAGCAGTACTTC.